This T cell receptor beta chain emerged from a study of shared clonotypes between healthy human individuals. Note on this clone: Its antigen is as yet unknown. The sample holds other DNA sequences that translate to the same CDR3.

Naive CD8 isolation took CD45RO-negative cells positively selected for CCR7 and excluded terminally differentiated effector memory CD45RA+ cells. Study findings and constraints: Roughly 5% of naive CD4 clonotypes were common to several donors.

Repertoires were generated with immunoSEQ multiplex PCR, while TCRdb's copy carries only in-frame clones and drops some. The profile shows around 1.9 million clones, 85% to 95% of them singletons. This TCR derives from a man between 18 and 35 years old in good health. Some clones in this sample may be carry-over from other donors' samples. Sequencing was carried out using naive CD8+ T cells from PBMCs.

CDR3 residues: CAWSVGAGAYEQYF. CDR3 DNA: TGTGCCTGGAGTGTAGGAGCGGGAGCCTACGAGCAGTACTTC. This chain joins TRBV30 and TRBJ2-7; 8 positions match TRBD2. The CDR3 extends over 14 amino acids. The germline CDR1 and CDR2 sequences are GTSNPN and SVGIG (reference sequence). V was clipped by 0 bases and J by 2 bases; unmatched bases: 3.